This TCR beta chain emerged from a study of OX40 agonist ivuxolimab in advanced cancers. Sequencing was performed with immunoSEQ multiplex PCR; in TCRdb, only in-frame clones are kept and a portion is missing. Found here are tens of thousands of clones, approximately 94% of them singletons; the top ten hold approximately 15%. This clone was counted once. The sequencing here drew on CD4+ or CD8+ T cells sorted from blood, taken in a trial of the OX40 agonist ivuxolimab. This TCR was recovered from an adult with an advanced solid tumor such as melanoma, head and neck, liver or kidney cancer.

CDR3 sequence reads: CASSLYSGNGYTF. CDR3 in DNA: TGTGCCAGCAGCTTGTACTCGGGGAATGGCTACACCTTC. The rearrangement links TRBV7-6 to TRBJ1-2; D gene ambiguous. Germline-derived CDR1 and CDR2 are SGHVS and FNYEAQ. The V end lost 3 bases, the J end lost 6 bases, and 11 bases lay between the germline ends. There are 13 residues in the CDR3.